These T cell receptor beta chains were read from a single sample in a study of blood T cell repertoires in COVID-19. The repertoire was sequenced with immunoSEQ multiplex PCR; TCRdb's copy has only in-frame clones and lacks some. The sample includes about 140,000 clones, about 85% of them seen just once. The sequenced material came from peripheral blood. All receptors derive from a human donor in a cohort sampled during active COVID-19. Each CDR3 is given with its conserved first and last residue. D genes are given only for firm matches. For some rows the clone size is stated as once, few or many, or as a class when expanded; others skip it.

TRBJ1-4,.,.,TRBV4-3,CASSQGAATNEKLFF,TGCGCCAGCAGCCAAGGGGCTGCAACTAATGAAAAACTGTTTTTT
TRBJ1-1,once,.,TRBV10-3,CAISDQRAPFSFF,TGTGCCATCAGTGACCAGCGAGCACCCTTTTCTTTCTTT
TRBJ2-1,.,TRBD2,TRBV20-1,CSASPLRGSSVTDEQFF,TGCAGTGCTAGTCCCCTCCGCGGGAGTTCGGTGACGGATGAGCAGTTCTTC
TRBJ2-7,.,TRBD2,TRBV5-4,CASSLDSGGAYEQYF,TGTGCCAGCAGCTTGGATAGCGGGGGCGCCTACGAGCAGTACTTC
TRBJ2-6,.,.,TRBV3-1/TRBV3-2,CASSPLLSGANVLTF,TGTGCCAGCAGCCCCCTTCTCTCTGGGGCCAACGTCCTGACTTTC
TRBJ2-1,.,TRBD2,TRBV9,CASSVGVGGSISDEQFF,TGTGCCAGCAGCGTCGGGGTTGGCGGGAGCATTTCCGATGAGCAGTTCTTC
TRBJ2-5,.,.,TRBV29-1,CSFFRRGEETQYF,TGCAGCTTTTTTCGCAGGGGGGAAGAGACCCAGTACTTC
TRBJ2-1,few,TRBD1,TRBV2,CASRQGAQVNEQFF,TGTGCCAGCAGGCAGGGGGCGCAGGTCAATGAGCAGTTCTTC
TRBJ2-5,.,.,TRBV7-6,CASSSNHRAQETQYF,TGTGCCAGCAGCTCGAATCACAGGGCCCAAGAGACCCAGTACTTC
TRBJ2-3,once,.,TRBV7-2,CASSLSPPVVSTDTQYF,TGTGCCAGCAGCTTAAGCCCCCCCGTCGTATCCACAGATACGCAGTATTTT
TRBJ2-1,.,TRBD2,TRBV13,CASSLATSGRGYNEQFF,TGTGCCAGCAGCTTAGCGACTAGCGGGAGGGGGTACAATGAGCAGTTCTTC
TRBJ1-2,few,TRBD1,TRBV10-2,CASSPDRVTWDTF,TGCGCCAGCAGCCCGGACAGGGTAACGTGGGACACCTTC
TRBJ1-3,once,.,TRBV28,CASGEQGVSSSGNTIYF,TGTGCCAGCGGAGAACAGGGCGTTTCTTCCTCTGGAAACACCATATATTTT
TRBJ2-5,.,TRBD2,TRBV18,CASSPVTSGRETQYF,TGTGCCAGCTCACCAGTGACTAGCGGGAGAGAGACCCAGTACTTC
TRBJ2-5,.,TRBD1,TRBV19,CASSEGGAQTQYF,TGTGCCAGTAGTGAAGGGGGCGCGCAGACCCAGTACTTC
TRBJ1-2,few,.,TRBV7-9,CASRPSIGGDGYTF,TGTGCCAGCAGACCCTCCATAGGCGGGGATGGCTACACCTTC
TRBJ2-7,.,.,TRBV3-1/TRBV3-2,CASSQRTAVIEQYF,TGTGCCAGCAGCCAAAGGACAGCTGTCATCGAGCAGTACTTC
TRBJ2-2,once,TRBD1,TRBV23-1,CASSQSQGATGELFF,TGCGCCAGCAGTCAATCGCAGGGGGCAACCGGGGAGCTGTTTTTT
TRBJ1-2,.,.,TRBV6-6,CASSREGGTGYTF,TGTGCCAGCAGTCGCGAGGGAGGCACGGGCTACACCTTC
TRBJ2-1,.,TRBD2,TRBV3-1/TRBV3-2,CASSQDGGSSYNEQFF,TGTGCCAGCAGCCAAGACGGCGGGAGTTCCTACAATGAGCAGTTCTTC
TRBJ1-4,.,TRBD1,TRBV11-2,CASSLGDRGKLFF,TGTGCCAGCAGCTTAGGGGACAGGGGGAAACTGTTTTTT
TRBJ1-4,.,.,TRBV28,CASSSLSATNEKLFF,TGTGCCAGCAGTTCCTTGTCTGCAACTAATGAAAAACTGTTTTTT
TRBJ1-2,.,.,TRBV10-2,CASSGANYGYTF,TGCGCCAGCAGTGGAGCTAACTATGGCTACACCTTC
TRBJ1-2,.,.,TRBV21-1,CASVPGQGVKLGCGYTF,TGTGCCAGCGTCCCGGGACAGGGGGTCAAGTTGGGATGTGGCTACACCTTC
TRBJ2-2,.,.,TRBV7-9,CASSLSQTGPGELFF,TGTGCCAGCAGCTTAAGCCAGACAGGCCCCGGGGAGCTGTTTTTT
TRBJ2-3,.,TRBD2,TRBV11-2,CASSLGLLAGGQYF,TGTGCCAGCAGCTTAGGGTTACTAGCGGGCGGGCAGTATTTT
TRBJ1-6,once,TRBD1,TRBV19,CASSNYAVRGLSYNSPLHF,TGTGCCAGTAGTAACTACGCTGTCAGGGGGCTCTCCTATAATTCACCCCTCCACTTT
TRBJ1-1,.,.,TRBV18,CASSPNGRGTEAFF,TGTGCCAGCTCACCCAATGGGAGGGGGACTGAAGCTTTCTTT
TRBJ2-1,once,TRBD2,TRBV14,CASSQVAGGPNEQFF,TGTGCCAGCAGCCAAGTAGCGGGAGGCCCCAATGAGCAGTTCTTC
TRBJ1-2,few,TRBD1,TRBV19,CASSMGDSQNYGYTF,TGTGCCAGTAGTATGGGGGACAGCCAAAACTATGGCTACACCTTC
TRBJ1-2,.,.,TRBV18,CASSHEQANYGYTF,TGTGCCAGCTCTCACGAACAGGCTAACTATGGCTACACCTTC
TRBJ1-2,few,.,TRBV6-1,CASSDPQGYGYTF,TGTGCCAGCAGTGACCCCCAGGGATATGGCTACACCTTC
TRBJ1-4,.,TRBD1,TRBV19,CASTRTGGAGEKLFF,TGTGCCAGTACCAGAACAGGGGGCGCGGGTGAAAAACTGTTTTTT
TRBJ2-1,.,.,TRBV11-2,CASSHYSEPSYNEQFF,TGTGCCAGCAGCCATTATAGCGAACCTAGCTACAATGAGCAGTTCTTC
TRBJ1-6,.,.,TRBV4-1,CASSPFLGVLLPGSPLHF,TGCGCCAGCAGCCCGTTTTTAGGGGTTCTCCTTCCTGGATCACCCCTCCACTTT
TRBJ2-2,.,TRBD1,TRBV19,CASSPGQGANTGELFF,TGTGCCAGTAGTCCCGGACAGGGGGCGAACACCGGGGAGCTGTTTTTT
TRBJ2-2,many,.,TRBV4-3,CASSLSLGLTGELFF,TGCGCCAGCAGCCTTAGCCTCGGGTTAACCGGGGAGCTGTTTTTT
TRBJ2-7,once,.,TRBV3-1/TRBV3-2,CASSQDPRREACF,TGTGCCAGCAGCCAAGACCCGCGACGCGAAGCGTGCTTC
TRBJ1-1,.,.,TRBV29-1,CSVGPARGTEAFF,TGCAGCGTTGGACCTGCCAGGGGCACTGAAGCTTTCTTT
TRBJ2-1,.,.,TRBV6-6,CASSYMGAQFF,TGTGCCAGCAGTTACATGGGGGCCCAGTTCTTC
TRBJ1-2,.,.,TRBV6-5,CASRDFLGYTF,TGTGCCAGCAGGGACTTCCTTGGCTACACCTTC
TRBJ2-1,.,TRBD1,TRBV6-2/TRBV6-3,CASSFPTGGGSYNEQFF,TGTGCCAGCAGTTTTCCGACAGGGGGGGGCTCCTACAATGAGCAGTTCTTC
TRBJ1-1,.,TRBD1,TRBV11-1,CASSRQGTTEAFF,TGTGCCAGCAGCCGACAGGGAACCACTGAAGCTTTCTTT
TRBJ2-4,.,TRBD1,TRBV7-8,CASSYRGILAKNIQYF,TGTGCCAGCAGCTACAGGGGAATACTAGCCAAAAACATTCAGTACTTC
TRBJ2-3,.,.,TRBV7-2,CASSSGLFLSTDTQYF,TGTGCCAGCAGCTCAGGACTGTTTCTAAGCACAGATACGCAGTATTTT
TRBJ2-2,.,.,TRBV14,CASSQEGAVRRTGELFF,TGTGCCAGCAGCCAAGAGGGGGCCGTGCGAAGGACCGGGGAGCTGTTTTTT
TRBJ2-7,few,TRBD2,TRBV19,CASSPSSGYEQYF,TGTGCCAGTAGTCCTTCTAGCGGGTACGAGCAGTACTTC
TRBJ2-1,few,.,TRBV28,CASNLRDWRAEQFF,TGTGCCAGCAACTTGAGGGATTGGCGTGCTGAGCAGTTCTTC
TRBJ1-1,.,.,TRBV19,CASSTRGLRGTEAFF,TGTGCCAGTAGTACCCGTGGCCTCCGGGGCACTGAAGCTTTCTTT
TRBJ1-2,few,.,TRBV5-6,CASSKYRAGYGYTF,TGTGCCAGCAGCAAGTATCGGGCGGGCTATGGCTACACCTTC
TRBJ2-5,.,TRBD1,TRBV6-6,CASSYRGQSQYF,TGTGCCAGCAGTTACCGGGGACAGTCCCAGTACTTC
TRBJ2-1,many,.,TRBV18,CASSPSTERRAYNEQFF,TGTGCCAGCTCACCATCTACGGAGCGGAGAGCCTACAATGAGCAGTTCTTC
TRBJ2-7,.,TRBD1,TRBV5-6,CASSAGQDFSYEQYF,TGTGCCAGCAGCGCGGGACAGGACTTCTCCTACGAGCAGTACTTC
TRBJ2-7,.,TRBD2,TRBV28,CASSLGGGRYEQYF,TGTGCCAGCAGTTTGGGGGGGGGTCGGTACGAGCAGTACTTC
TRBJ1-4,.,TRBD1,TRBV28,CASLRTNSHGTGSKKLFF,TGTGCCAGCCTTAGAACCAACTCGCATGGGACAGGGAGTAAAAAACTGTTTTTT
TRBJ2-7,.,TRBD2,TRBV7-2,CASSLGAGGPGDEQYF,TGTGCCAGCAGCCTGGGCGCGGGAGGGCCGGGCGACGAGCAGTACTTC
TRBJ2-2,few,TRBD1,TRBV24-1,CATSDPTGVTGELFF,TGTGCCACCAGTGATCCCACAGGGGTCACCGGGGAGCTGTTTTTT
TRBJ2-1,.,TRBD2,TRBV7-8,CASSSYEIRTSGISNEQFF,TGTGCCAGCAGCTCCTACGAGATCCGGACTAGCGGGATCTCCAATGAGCAGTTCTTC
TRBJ2-5,.,.,TRBV9,CASSYEETQYF,TGTGCCAGCAGCTACGAGGAGACCCAGTACTTC
TRBJ2-1,few,TRBD2,TRBV6-5,CASSSRTSGGNEQFF,TGTGCCAGCAGTTCCAGGACTAGCGGAGGCAATGAGCAGTTCTTC